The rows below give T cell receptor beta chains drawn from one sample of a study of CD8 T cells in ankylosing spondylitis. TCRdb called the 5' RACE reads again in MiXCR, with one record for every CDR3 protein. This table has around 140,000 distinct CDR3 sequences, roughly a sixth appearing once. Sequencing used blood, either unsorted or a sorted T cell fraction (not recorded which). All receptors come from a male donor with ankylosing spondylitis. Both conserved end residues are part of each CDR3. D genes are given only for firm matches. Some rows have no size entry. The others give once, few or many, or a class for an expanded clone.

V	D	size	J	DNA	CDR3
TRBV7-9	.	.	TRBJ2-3	TGTGCCAGCAGCGTGGGCACAGATACGCAGTATTTT	CASSVGTDTQYF
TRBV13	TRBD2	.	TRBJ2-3	TGTGCCAGCGGGGGACTAGCGACAGATACGCAGTATTTT	CASGGLATDTQYF
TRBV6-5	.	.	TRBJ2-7	TGTGCCAGCAGTTATAAAGGCTGGGGATACTACGAGCAGTACTTC	CASSYKGWGYYEQYF
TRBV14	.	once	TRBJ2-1	TGTGCCAGCAGTTACACTAAATCCTACAATGAGCAGTTCTTC	CASSYTKSYNEQFF
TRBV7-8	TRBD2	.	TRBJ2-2	TGTGCCAGCAGCTTTCTAGCGGGTGGTACCGGGGAGCTGTTTTTT	CASSFLAGGTGELFF
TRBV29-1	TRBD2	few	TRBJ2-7	TGCAGCGTGGAACTAGCGGGAGCATTCTACGAGCAGTACTTC	CSVELAGAFYEQYF
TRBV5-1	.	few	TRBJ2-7	TGCGCCAGCAGCCCGGGTAGAACCTCCTACGAGCAGTACTTC	CASSPGRTSYEQYF
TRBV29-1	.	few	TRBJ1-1	TGCAGCGTTGGGGGTGGGGGGAGGTACACTGAAGCTTTCTTT	CSVGGGGRYTEAFF
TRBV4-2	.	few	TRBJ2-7	TGTGCCAGCAGCCAAGAAGGAGTAAGTAGCTACGAGCAGTACTTC	CASSQEGVSSYEQYF
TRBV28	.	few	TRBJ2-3	TGTGCCAGCAGCCACCTGAGGACCTCTACAGATACGCAGTATTTT	CASSHLRTSTDTQYF
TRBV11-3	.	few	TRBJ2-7	TGTGCCAGCAGCCCCCGGGAGAGGAGGGCTTACGAGCAGTACTTC	CASSPRERRAYEQYF
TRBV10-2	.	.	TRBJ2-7	TGCGCCAGCAGTGAGGCAGGGTCAGGGCAGTACTTC	CASSEAGSGQYF
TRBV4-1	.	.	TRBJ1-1	TGCGCCAGCAGGGGCGCCACTGAAGCTTTCTTT	CASRGATEAFF
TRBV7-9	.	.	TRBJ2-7	TGTGCCAGCAGCTTAGTTCTCAGGTCCAACGAGCAGTACTTC	CASSLVLRSNEQYF
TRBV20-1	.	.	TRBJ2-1	TGCAGTGCTAGAGGGGCGGCAAGACCCTCTCCTGGAGCCTACAATGAGCAGTTCTTC	CSARGAARPSPGAYNEQFF
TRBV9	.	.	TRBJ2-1	TGTGCCAGCAGCGTAGAGGGGGGGGACTACAATGAGCAGTTCTTC	CASSVEGGDYNEQFF
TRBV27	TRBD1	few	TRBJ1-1	TGTGCCAGCAGCACAGGGGGCCTGAACACTGAAGCTTTCTTT	CASSTGGLNTEAFF
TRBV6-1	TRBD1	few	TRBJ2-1	TGTGCCAGCAGCCCTCGACAGGGTACCGACAATGAGCAGTTCTTC	CASSPRQGTDNEQFF
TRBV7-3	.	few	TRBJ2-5	TGTGCCAGCAGCTTGGGCGGAGAAGAGACCCAGTACTTC	CASSLGGEETQYF
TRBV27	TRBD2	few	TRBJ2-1	TGTGCCAGCAGTCTAGAGCGGGAGGGCCGTGGTGAGCAGTTCTTC	CASSLEREGRGEQFF
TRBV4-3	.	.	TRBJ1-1	TGCGCCAGCAGCCAAGACCCTGGGGGGCTTCGCACTGAAGCTTTCTTT	CASSQDPGGLRTEAFF
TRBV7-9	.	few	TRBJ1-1	TGTGCCAGCAGCTTTGATAAAGTGAGGGGGAACACTGAAGCTTTCTTT	CASSFDKVRGNTEAFF
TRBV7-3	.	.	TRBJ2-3	TGTGCCAGCAGCTTATTGGGGACCACAGATACGCAGTATTTT	CASSLLGTTDTQYF
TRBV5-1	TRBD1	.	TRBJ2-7	TGCGCCAGCAGCTTGGTGGACAGGGAAAAGTACGAGCAGTACTTC	CASSLVDREKYEQYF
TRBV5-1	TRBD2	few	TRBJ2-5	TGCGCCAGCAGCTCCTCCGGGACTAGAGGAGAGACCCAGTACTTC	CASSSSGTRGETQYF
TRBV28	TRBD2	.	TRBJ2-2	TGTGCCAGCAGTTCTTTCTTTGCTAGCGGACCGAACACCGGGGAGCTGTTTTTT	CASSSFFASGPNTGELFF
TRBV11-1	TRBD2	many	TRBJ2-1	TGTGCCAGCAGCTTAGTAATAATTACTAGCGCCACCTACAATGAGCAGTTCTTC	CASSLVIITSATYNEQFF
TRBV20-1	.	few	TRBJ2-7	TGCAGTGCTAGCGGGCCCCAATACGAGCAGTACTTC	CSASGPQYEQYF
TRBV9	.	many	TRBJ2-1	TGTGCCAGCAGCGTAGGAACTGGCGGGGTAACGAGAGAGCAGTTCTTC	CASSVGTGGVTREQFF
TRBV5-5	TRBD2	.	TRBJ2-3	TGTGCCAGCAGCTCCGGGGGACTAGAGTCGGGTTTT	CASSSGGLESGF
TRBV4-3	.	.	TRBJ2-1	TGCGCCAGCAGCCAAGATTCCCGGATGACTGAGCAGTTCTTC	CASSQDSRMTEQFF
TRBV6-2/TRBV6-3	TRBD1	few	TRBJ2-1	TGTGCCAGCAGCCAGGACAGGGGAGTATCCTACAATGAGCAGTTCTTC	CASSQDRGVSYNEQFF
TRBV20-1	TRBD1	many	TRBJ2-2	TGCAGTGCTAGAGAGCGGGGACAGGGGACCGGGGAGCTGTTTTTT	CSARERGQGTGELFF
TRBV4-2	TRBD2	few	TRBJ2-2	TGTGCCAGCAGCCACATCGGGAGGGGTGTCGGGGAGCTGTTTTTT	CASSHIGRGVGELFF
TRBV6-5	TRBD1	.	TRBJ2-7	TGTGCCAGCAGTTGGGACAGGGCGACCTACGAGCAGTACTTC	CASSWDRATYEQYF
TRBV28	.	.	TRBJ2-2	TGTGCCAGCAGTTTAGATTTGGTCGGGGAGCTGTTTTTT	CASSLDLVGELFF
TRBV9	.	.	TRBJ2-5	TGTGCCAGCAGCGTCGGAAGGTGGGGCGAAGAGACCCAGTACTTC	CASSVGRWGEETQYF
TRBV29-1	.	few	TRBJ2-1	TGCAGCGTTGAAGGACTGGTCTCCTACAATGAGCAGTTCTTC	CSVEGLVSYNEQFF
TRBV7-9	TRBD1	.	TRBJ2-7	TGTTCCACTGGGACAGGGGAAAACGAGCAGTACTTC	CSTGTGENEQYF
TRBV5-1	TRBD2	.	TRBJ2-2	TGCGCCAGCAGCATAACGGACTACGACGGAGCGGGGACCGGGGAGCTGTTTTTT	CASSITDYDGAGTGELFF
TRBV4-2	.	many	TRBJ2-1	TGTGCCAGCAGCCAAGACAGGAACTCCTACAATGAGCAGTTCTTC	CASSQDRNSYNEQFF
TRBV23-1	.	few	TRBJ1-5	TGCGCCAGCAGTCAATTTAGTTATAGCAATCAGCCCCAGCATTTT	CASSQFSYSNQPQHF
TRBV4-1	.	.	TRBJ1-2	TGCGCCAGCAGCCTAGGGGGACTCTCTAACTATGGCTACACCTTC	CASSLGGLSNYGYTF
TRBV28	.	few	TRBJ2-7	TGTGCCAGCAGTTTTTCGGTCCAACCCCTTCACTACGACGATAGGTACGAGCAGTACTTC	CASSFSVQPLHYDDRYEQYF
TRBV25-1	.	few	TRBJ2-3	TGTGCCAGCAGTGAATTGGAGGGCCGCACAGATACGCAGTATTTT	CASSELEGRTDTQYF
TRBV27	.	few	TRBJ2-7	TGTGCCAGCAGTGAATCAGGACTATCCTACGAGCAGTACTTC	CASSESGLSYEQYF
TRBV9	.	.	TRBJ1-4	TGTGCCAGCAGCGTAGGAGGGGCAGGGGACGAAAAACTGTTTTTT	CASSVGGAGDEKLFF